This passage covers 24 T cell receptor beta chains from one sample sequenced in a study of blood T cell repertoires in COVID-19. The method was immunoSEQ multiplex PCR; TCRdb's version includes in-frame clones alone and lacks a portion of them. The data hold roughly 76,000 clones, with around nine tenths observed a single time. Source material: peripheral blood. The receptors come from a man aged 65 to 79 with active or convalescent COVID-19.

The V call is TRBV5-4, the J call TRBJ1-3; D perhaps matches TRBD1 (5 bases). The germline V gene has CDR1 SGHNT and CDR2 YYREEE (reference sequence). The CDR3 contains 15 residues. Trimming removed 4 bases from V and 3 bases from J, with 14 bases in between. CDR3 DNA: TGTGCCAGCAGCCGGACCGGGGGGGTTGGAAACACCATATATTTT. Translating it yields CASSRTGGVGNTIYF.

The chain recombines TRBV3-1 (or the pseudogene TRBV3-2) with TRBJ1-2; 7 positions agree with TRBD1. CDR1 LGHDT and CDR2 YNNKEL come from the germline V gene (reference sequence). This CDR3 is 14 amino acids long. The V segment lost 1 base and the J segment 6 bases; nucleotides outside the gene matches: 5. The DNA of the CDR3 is TGTGCCAGCAGCCAAGGACAGGGTAAGGATGGCTACACCTTC. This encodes CASSQGQGKDGYTF.

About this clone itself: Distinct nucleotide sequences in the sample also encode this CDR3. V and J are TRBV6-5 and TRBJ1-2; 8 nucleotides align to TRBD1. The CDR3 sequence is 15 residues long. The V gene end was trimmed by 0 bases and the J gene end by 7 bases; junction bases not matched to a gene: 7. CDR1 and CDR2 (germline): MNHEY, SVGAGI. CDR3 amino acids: CASSYSGRGRGGYTF. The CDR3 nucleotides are TGTGCCAGCAGTTACTCGGGCAGGGGGCGGGGTGGCTACACCTTC.

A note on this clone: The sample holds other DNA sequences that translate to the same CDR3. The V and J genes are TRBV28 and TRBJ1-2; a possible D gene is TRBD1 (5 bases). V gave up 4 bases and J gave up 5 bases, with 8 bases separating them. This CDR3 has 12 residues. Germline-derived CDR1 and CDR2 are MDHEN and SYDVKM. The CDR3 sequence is CASSSTAYGYTF. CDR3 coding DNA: TGTGCCAGCAGTTCGACAGCTTATGGCTACACCTTC.

The CDR3 region has the DNA TGCAGTGTGAGACTGGGCGAGCAGTACTTC. Its translation: CSVRLGEQYF. The rearrangement uses TRBV20-1 and TRBJ2-7; no firm D call. Trimming stripped 7 bases from V and 6 bases from J, with 10 bases between. Germline CDR1 is DFQATT and CDR2 is SNEGSKA (reference sequence). The CDR3 totals 10 residues.

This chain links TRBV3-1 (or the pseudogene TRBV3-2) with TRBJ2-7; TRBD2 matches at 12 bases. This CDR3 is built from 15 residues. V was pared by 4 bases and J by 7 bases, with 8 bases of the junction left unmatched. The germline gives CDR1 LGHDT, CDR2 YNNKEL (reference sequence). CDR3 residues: CASSPRLAGVMEQYF. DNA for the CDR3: TGTGCCAGCAGCCCAAGACTAGCGGGAGTCATGGAGCAGTACTTC.

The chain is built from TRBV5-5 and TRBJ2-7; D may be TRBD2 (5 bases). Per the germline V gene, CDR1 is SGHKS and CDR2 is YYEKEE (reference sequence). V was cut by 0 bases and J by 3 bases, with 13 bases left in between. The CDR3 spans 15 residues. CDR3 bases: TGTGCCAGCAGCTTGGCGGGCGGACTTAGCTACGAGCAGTACTTC. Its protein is CASSLAGGLSYEQYF.

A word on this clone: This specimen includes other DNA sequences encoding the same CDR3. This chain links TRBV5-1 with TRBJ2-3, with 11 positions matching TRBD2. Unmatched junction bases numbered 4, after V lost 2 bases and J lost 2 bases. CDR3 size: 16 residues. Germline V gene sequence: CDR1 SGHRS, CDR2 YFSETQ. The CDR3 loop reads CASSLRLAGSTDTQYF. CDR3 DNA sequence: TGCGCCAGCAGCTTACGACTAGCGGGATCCACAGATACGCAGTATTTT.

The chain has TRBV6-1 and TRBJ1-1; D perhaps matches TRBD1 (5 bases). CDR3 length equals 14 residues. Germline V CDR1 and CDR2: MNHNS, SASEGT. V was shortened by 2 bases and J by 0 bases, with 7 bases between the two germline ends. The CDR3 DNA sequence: TGTGCCAGCAGTGAACAGGGCCTGAACACTGAAGCTTTCTTT. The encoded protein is CASSEQGLNTEAFF.

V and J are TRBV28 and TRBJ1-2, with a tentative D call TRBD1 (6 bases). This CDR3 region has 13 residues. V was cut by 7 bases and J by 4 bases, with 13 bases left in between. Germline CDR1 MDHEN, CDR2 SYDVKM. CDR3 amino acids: CASTRDRIYGYTF. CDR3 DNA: TGTGCCAGCACCAGAGACAGGATCTATGGCTACACCTTC.

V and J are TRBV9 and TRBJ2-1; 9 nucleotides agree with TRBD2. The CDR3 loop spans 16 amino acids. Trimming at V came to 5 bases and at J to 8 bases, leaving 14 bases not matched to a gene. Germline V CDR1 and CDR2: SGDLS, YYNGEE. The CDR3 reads CASSAGRREGQDEQFF. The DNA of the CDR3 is TGTGCCAGCAGTGCCGGGCGGCGGGAGGGCCAGGATGAGCAGTTCTTC.

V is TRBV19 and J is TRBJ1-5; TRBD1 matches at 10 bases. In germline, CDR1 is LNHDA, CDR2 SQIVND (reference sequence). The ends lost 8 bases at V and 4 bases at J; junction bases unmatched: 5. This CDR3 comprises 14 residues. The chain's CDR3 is CASGSGQGNQPQHF. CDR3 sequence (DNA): TGTGCCAGTGGCTCGGGACAGGGGAATCAGCCCCAGCATTTT.

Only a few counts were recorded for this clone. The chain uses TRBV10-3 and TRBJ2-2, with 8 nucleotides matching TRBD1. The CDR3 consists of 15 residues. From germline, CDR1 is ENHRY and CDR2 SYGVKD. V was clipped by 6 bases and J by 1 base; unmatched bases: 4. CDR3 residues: CAISGTGLNTGELFF. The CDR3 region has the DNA TGTGCCATCAGCGGGACAGGATTGAACACCGGGGAGCTGTTTTTT.

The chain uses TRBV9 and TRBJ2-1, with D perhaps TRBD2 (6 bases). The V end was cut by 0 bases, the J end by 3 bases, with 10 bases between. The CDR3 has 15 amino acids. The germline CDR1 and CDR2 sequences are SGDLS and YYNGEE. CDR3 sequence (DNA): TGTGCCAGCAGCGTAGCAGCTAGCGACTACAATGAGCAGTTCTTC. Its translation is CASSVAASDYNEQFF.

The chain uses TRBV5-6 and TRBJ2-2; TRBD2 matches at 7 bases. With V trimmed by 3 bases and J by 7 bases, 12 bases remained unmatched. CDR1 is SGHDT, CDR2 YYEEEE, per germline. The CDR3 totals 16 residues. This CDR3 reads CASSSAAGVIFGELFF. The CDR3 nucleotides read TGTGCCAGCAGCTCGGCGGCGGGAGTAATTTTCGGGGAGCTGTTTTTT.

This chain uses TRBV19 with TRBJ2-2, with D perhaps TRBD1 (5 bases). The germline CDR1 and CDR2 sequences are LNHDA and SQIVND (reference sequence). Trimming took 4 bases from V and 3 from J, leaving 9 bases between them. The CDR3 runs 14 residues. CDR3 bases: TGTGCCAGTAGTACACAGGCTGACACCGGGGAGCTGTTTTTT. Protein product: CASSTQADTGELFF.

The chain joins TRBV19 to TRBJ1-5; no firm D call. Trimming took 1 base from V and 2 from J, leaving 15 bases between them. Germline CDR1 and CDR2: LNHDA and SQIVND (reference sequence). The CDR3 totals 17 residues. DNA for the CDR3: TGTGCCAGTAGTATAGGTTCAGGATTTATAGGCAATCAGCCCCAGCATTTT. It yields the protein CASSIGSGFIGNQPQHF.

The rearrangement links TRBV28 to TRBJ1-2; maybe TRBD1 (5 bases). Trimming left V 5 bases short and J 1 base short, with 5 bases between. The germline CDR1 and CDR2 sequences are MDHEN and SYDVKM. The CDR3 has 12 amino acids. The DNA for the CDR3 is TGTGCCAGCAGTAGGGGTAACTATGGCTACACCTTC. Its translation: CASSRGNYGYTF.

CDR3 DNA: TGTGCCAGCAGGAGGGTGGGAAACACCATATATTTT. Translating gives CASRRVGNTIYF. The V call is TRBV12-3 or TRBV12-4, the J call TRBJ1-3; D call uncertain. The CDR3 contains 12 residues. Trimming stripped 6 bases from V and 4 bases from J, with 7 bases between.

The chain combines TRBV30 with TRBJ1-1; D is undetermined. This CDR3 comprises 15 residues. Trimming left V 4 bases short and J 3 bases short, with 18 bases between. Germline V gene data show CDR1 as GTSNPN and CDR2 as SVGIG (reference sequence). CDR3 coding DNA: TGTGCCTGGAACAACGCCGGGGTGGGGTACACTGAAGCTTTCTTT. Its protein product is CAWNNAGVGYTEAFF.

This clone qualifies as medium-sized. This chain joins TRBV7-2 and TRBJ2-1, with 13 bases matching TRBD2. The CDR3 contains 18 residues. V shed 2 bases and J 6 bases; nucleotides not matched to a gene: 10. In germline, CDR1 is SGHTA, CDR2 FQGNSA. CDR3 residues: CASSLSGRGLAGINEQFF. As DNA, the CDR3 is TGTGCCAGCAGCTTATCCGGCAGGGGACTAGCGGGAATCAATGAGCAGTTCTTC.

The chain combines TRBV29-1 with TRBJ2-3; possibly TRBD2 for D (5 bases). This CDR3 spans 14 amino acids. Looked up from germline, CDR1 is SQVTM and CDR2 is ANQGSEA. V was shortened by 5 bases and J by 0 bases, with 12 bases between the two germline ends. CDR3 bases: TGCAGCGTTACGGGAATCGGAAGCACAGATACGCAGTATTTT. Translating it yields CSVTGIGSTDTQYF.

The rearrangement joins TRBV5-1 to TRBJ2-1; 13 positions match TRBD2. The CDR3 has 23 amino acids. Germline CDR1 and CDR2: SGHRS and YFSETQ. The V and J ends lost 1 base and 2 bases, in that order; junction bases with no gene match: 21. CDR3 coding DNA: TGCGCCAGCAGCTTGAGGACAGGGTCCACTAGCGGGAGGGCCTATGTCCCCTACAATGAGCAGTTCTTC. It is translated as CASSLRTGSTSGRAYVPYNEQFF.

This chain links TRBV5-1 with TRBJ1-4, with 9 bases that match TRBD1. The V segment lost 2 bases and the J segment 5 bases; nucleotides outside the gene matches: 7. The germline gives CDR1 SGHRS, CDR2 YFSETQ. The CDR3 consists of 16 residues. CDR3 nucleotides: TGCGCCAGCAGCTTAGGTGACAGGGGGTCAAATGAAAAACTGTTTTTT. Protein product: CASSLGDRGSNEKLFF.